Described below is a single TCR beta chain sequence and its context. Its antigen is not yet known. No much larger clone is present one base from it, and per-base qualities are unavailable. Healthy HIV-negative adults with no recently reported acute infections or vaccinations were included as donors. Every donor was a Caucasian adult living in Nashville, Tennessee, USA. Magnetic negative selection was used to enrich CD4+ T cells, after which naive cells were positively selected on CD45RA and the negative fraction became the memory subset. Blood was obtained by leukapheresis, after which PBMCs were separated by Ficoll-Histopaque density gradient centrifugation and cryopreserved in liquid nitrogen vapor phase. Analytical flow cytometry was used to check the purity and quantity of each magnetically sorted T cell population. From each sorted fraction, genomic DNA was isolated and quantified by UV absorbance on a Nanodrop 2000c.

This entry belongs to a study of shared clonotypes between healthy human individuals (TCRdb year 2020). Background for the entire study: A few men and a couple of women, aged 18 to 49 years, made up the cohort. Per donor, three plates each were used for CD4 naive and CD4 memory, two for CD8 naive, and one for CD8 memory. To estimate repertoire size and how much clonotype sharing occurs between individuals, the study deeply sequenced the blood TCR repertoires of roughly 5 healthy adults. To increase sequencing depth and limit assay-specific biases, TCR repertoire library preparation and sequencing were carried out by different laboratories using diverse techniques. Per donor, leukapheresis produced somewhere between about 0.85 and 9.5 billion PBMCs. What the study reported, not specific to this receptor: Across several donors, about 5% of naive CD4, approximately 3.6% of naive CD8, 2.3% of memory CD4, and 0.4% to 0.45% of memory CD8 clonotypes were shared. Even with the large sequencing depth, rarefaction of the sorted-subset datasets indicated that sequencing was incomplete. Clonotypes shared by all four sorted-subset donors showed higher generation probabilities than non-shared clonotypes. The genetic and exposure-history diversity represented was limited by the small number of donors. Larger estimated clonotype richness was generally found for naive subsets than for memory subsets. Pairwise subsampling indicated that sequencing depth was expected to affect the degree of clonotype sharing among donors. Sampling was restricted to blood, and TCR repertoires in tissues likely differ from the TCR repertoires found in blood.

V and J are trimmed by 5 bases and 4 bases, and the gene matches miss 11 bases of the junction. CDR1 and CDR2 are read off the germline V gene as MDHEN and SYDVKM. The CDR3 holds 16 amino acids from the cysteine to the phenylalanine. Only CDR3 DNA is held: 48 bases, read in frame from base 1. Using the deep immunoSEQ assay, multiplex PCR amplified TCR CDR3 regions from genomic DNA. Extracted genomic DNA from each cell subset was distributed evenly across all wells of several immunoSEQ 96-well plates, and each plate was treated as a replicate. For sorted subsets, around 0.2 ug genomic DNA, equal to 30,000 or so T cell genomes, was loaded into each replicate PCR. The purified libraries were quantified using a Qubit 3.0 fluorometer, sized with a Bioanalyzer 2100, and then quantified again using the KAPA Library Quantification kit. Each immunoSEQ 96-well plate was sequenced on its own single-read 150-cycle Illumina NextSeq 550 flow cell. Per the source publication's procedure: Because the immunoSEQ output included only junctional sequences and no quality scores, the filtering could not be the same as the filtering used for full-length reads. To assign V/J genes and CDR3, sequences were annotated using PyIR, a Python wrapper for IgBLAST v1.9, with IMGT germline references. Any read was removed if the V/J assignment was weak (E-value above 1e-6), the CDR3 was missing, or the read contained stop codons, out-of-frame junctions, or ambiguous translated residues. V3J clonotypes were defined as sequences sharing the same inferred V gene, J gene, and CDR3 amino acid sequence. Percentage overlap between repertoires was calculated by dividing the number of shared unique clonotypes by the size of the smaller repertoire. Richness of each repertoire was evaluated using RTK rarefaction, the Chao1 estimator, and Recon v2.1 estimates of unobserved clonotypes. Generation probabilities were computed with OLGA for all TCRbeta clonotypes obtained by the gDNA method from a handful of donors. TCRdb stores this immuneACCESS table with in-frame sequences only. Part of the clones is absent; in the studies checked, under half of the shortfall reflects unresolved V genes, and no reason is known for the rest. From that table come the V and J calls and clone size; the DNA was used to work out D and trimming. The sample profile shows a few million clones; about 94% of them were found once. The top ten constitute roughly 0.13% of the sample.

Material: naive CD4+ T cells sorted from blood. What the cell subset or site label conveys for this sample: CD45RA+ positively selected. The V and J segments used are TRBV28 and TRBJ1-5, with 7 bases aligning to TRBD1. The sequence derives from a man between 18 and 29 years old in good health. The CDR3 protein is CASSPIRTGGNQPQHF. The nucleotides are TGTGCCAGCAGTCCTATCCGGACAGGAGGTAATCAGCCCCAGCATTTT.